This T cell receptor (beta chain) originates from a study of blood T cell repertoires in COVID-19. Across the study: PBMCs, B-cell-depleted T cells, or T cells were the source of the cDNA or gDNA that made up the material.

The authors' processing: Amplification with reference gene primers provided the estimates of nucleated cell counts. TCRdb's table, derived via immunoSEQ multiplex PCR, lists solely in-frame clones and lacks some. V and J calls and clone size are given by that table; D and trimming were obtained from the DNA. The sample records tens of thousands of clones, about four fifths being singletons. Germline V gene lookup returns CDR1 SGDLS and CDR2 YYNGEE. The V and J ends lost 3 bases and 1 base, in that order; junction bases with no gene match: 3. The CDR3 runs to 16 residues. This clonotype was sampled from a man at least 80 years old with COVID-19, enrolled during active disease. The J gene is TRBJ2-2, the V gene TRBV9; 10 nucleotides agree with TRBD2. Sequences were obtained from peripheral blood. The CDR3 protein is CASSARTSGNTGELFF. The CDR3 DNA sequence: TGTGCCAGCAGCGCACGGACTAGCGGGAACACCGGGGAGCTGTTTTTT.